This T cell receptor beta chain is drawn from a study of beta chain features in type 1 diabetes. J gave up 4 bases and V 6 bases, and 4 bases lay outside the gene matches. Germline V gene sequence: CDR1 WSHSY, CDR2 SAAADI. There are 16 residues in the CDR3. Expressed TCRB transcripts were sequenced because the entire RNA isolate underwent reverse transcription. Profiled with immunoSEQ multiplex PCR; TCRdb holds only in-frame clones, not every one. The sample includes around 250,000 clones, roughly a quarter of them seen just once. In the case of this clone: The antigen is not known.

Study-level points and caveats: Naive, central memory and Treg TCRB repertoires seemed to resemble each other more closely in patients than they did in healthy donors. In all four CD4+ subsets, TCRB CDR3 length was significantly, moderately reduced in type 1 diabetes. Sequencing the cDNA could make cells with high TCR expression show up more than they should.

The chain combines TRBV10-2 with TRBJ2-3, with 16 nucleotides matching TRBD2. This clonotype was obtained from a woman in her thirties with type 1 diabetes. Sequences were obtained from naive CD4+ T cells from blood. The CDR3 nucleotides are TGCGCCAGCAGCCCGGGACTAGCGGGAGGGCCAGATACGCAGTATTTT. Protein product: CASSPGLAGGPDTQYF.